This T cell receptor beta chain was captured by sequencing in a study of shared clonotypes between healthy human individuals. Clones were sequenced by immunoSEQ multiplex PCR, and TCRdb holds only the in-frame ones, with some missing. The table lists nearly 500,000 clones, about three quarters of them singletons. In germline, CDR1 is SGHRS, CDR2 YFSETQ. There are 13 residues in the CDR3. V shed 5 bases and J shed 5 bases, with 13 bases lying between them. Sample: PBMCs. The TCR was taken from a middle-aged woman in good health. Some clones in this sample may be carry-over from other donors' samples. This chain uses TRBV5-1 with TRBJ1-2; D unresolved. The CDR3 DNA reads TGCGCCAGCAGGATCGACGGAGATTATGGCTACACCTTC. The encoded protein is CASRIDGDYGYTF.